Shown below are 20 T cell receptor beta chains from a single sample sequenced in a study of blood T cell repertoires in COVID-19. Assay used: immunoSEQ multiplex PCR; TCRdb lists only in-frame clones, some missing. Of about 220,000 clones detected, 70% to 85% appear once; the ten largest clones hold under 1.5%. Sequencing was done on a sample of PBMCs or T cells enriched from blood (not recorded which). All receptors come from a woman aged 40 to 49 with acute COVID-19.

The rearrangement joins TRBV4-1 to TRBJ1-2; D may be TRBD1 (5 bases). Germline V gene lookup returns CDR1 MGHRA and CDR2 YSYEKL. Trimming shortened V by 7 bases and J by 7 bases, and 22 bases separated the two germline ends. This CDR3 comprises 15 residues. CDR3: CASTIKSGGVGGYTF. The CDR3 nucleotides read TGCGCCAGCACCATCAAGTCAGGAGGGGTTGGTGGCTACACCTTC.

This clone was seen once. The chain recombines TRBV18 with TRBJ1-1; D is unresolved. The CDR3 contains 16 residues. The germline CDR1 and CDR2 sequences are KGHSH and LQKENI. V lost 0 bases and J lost 0, with 11 bases in between. The CDR3 nucleotides read TGTGCCAGCTCACCACCGCTCCAGGTAATGAACACTGAAGCTTTCTTT. It is translated as CASSPPLQVMNTEAFF.

This clone occurred once. This chain uses TRBV19 with TRBJ2-2; a weak D match, TRBD2 (5 bases). V was cut by 9 bases and J by 4 bases, with 12 bases left in between. The germline V gene encodes CDR1 LNHDA and CDR2 SQIVND (reference sequence). The CDR3 has 13 amino acids. This CDR3 is CASRTLGTGELFF. The CDR3 bases are TGTGCCAGCCGGACTTTAGGCACCGGGGAGCTGTTTTTT.

The chain is built from TRBV24-1 and TRBJ1-5; a possible D gene is TRBD1 (5 bases). This CDR3 comprises 17 residues. Per germline, CDR1 KGHDR and CDR2 SFDVKD. The germline V and J ends were trimmed by 3 bases and 2 bases, with 16 bases remaining between them. This chain's CDR3 is CATSDPAGGDGNQPQHF. For the CDR3, the DNA is TGTGCCACCAGTGATCCCGCTGGAGGGGATGGCAATCAGCCCCAGCATTTT.

The chain recombines TRBV5-4 with TRBJ1-2; D is perhaps TRBD1 (6 bases). With 3 bases removed from V and 0 bases from J, the gap between germline ends came to 12 bases. Germline loops: CDR1 SGHNT, CDR2 YYREEE (reference sequence). There are 15 residues in the CDR3. CDR3 protein: CASSSGGRTNYGYTF. The CDR3 DNA sequence: TGTGCCAGCAGCTCGGGGGGCAGGACTAACTATGGCTACACCTTC.

This chain connects TRBV1 to TRBJ2-7; the D segment call TRBD1 is taken from the table without a DNA check. TRBV1 is labeled a pseudogene. CDR3 length equals 13 residues. In DNA, the CDR3 is TGCACCGTTGAAAGGCAGGGGGGCTACGAGCAGTACTTC. Amino acid sequence: CTVERQGGYEQYF.

The V call is TRBV6-5, the J call TRBJ1-1; TRBD1 aligns across 7 bases. Germline loops: CDR1 MNHEY, CDR2 SVGAGI. V lost 8 bases, J lost 0 bases, and 6 bases stayed unmatched. The CDR3 runs to 14 residues. Here the CDR3 DNA reads TGTGCCAGCGGCGAACAGGGGTTGAACACTGAAGCTTTCTTT. Amino acid sequence: CASGEQGLNTEAFF.

The J gene is TRBJ2-7, the V gene TRBV29-1; 10 nucleotides match TRBD1. Germline V lookup: CDR1 SQVTM, CDR2 ANQGSEA. J was trimmed by 5 bases and V by 7 bases; bases with no gene match: 5. There are 12 residues in the CDR3. DNA for the CDR3: TGCAGCGCGGGACAGGGGAGACACGAGCAGTACTTC. It yields the protein CSAGQGRHEQYF.

In DNA, the CDR3 is TGTGCCAGCTCACCAGGCACAGAAAGTCACACCGGGGAGCTGTTTTTT. It is translated as CASSPGTESHTGELFF. The rearrangement links TRBV18 to TRBJ2-2; D is undetermined. Germline V CDR1 and CDR2: KGHSH, LQKENI. Trimming took 2 bases from V and 3 from J, leaving 13 bases between them. The CDR3 covers 16 residues.

The chain joins TRBV7-9 to TRBJ2-2; D is unresolved. This CDR3 is 14 amino acids long. The germline V and J ends were trimmed by 5 bases and 5 bases, with 12 bases remaining between them. Germline CDR1 reads SEHNR; CDR2 reads FQNEAQ (reference sequence). CDR3 sequence: CASSQNLRTGELFF. The DNA of the CDR3 is TGTGCCAGCAGCCAGAACCTCCGAACCGGGGAGCTGTTTTTT.

This clone has only one observation. This rearrangement joins TRBV9 to TRBJ2-1; 12 bases map to TRBD1. The junction had 9 bases not matched to a gene; V was cut back by 3 bases and J by 8 bases. The CDR3 is 16 amino acids. CDR1 is SGDLS, CDR2 YYNGEE, per germline. CDR3 sequence (DNA): TGTGCCAGCAGCGCATCACCGGGACAGGGGGCGTATGAGCAGTTCTTC. It translates to CASSASPGQGAYEQFF.

The DNA of the CDR3 is TGTGCCAGCAGCTCGGACCCCGGGACAGGGTCTTCCTCCCTCTACGAGCAGTACTTC. This encodes CASSSDPGTGSSSLYEQYF. This chain connects TRBV7-9 to TRBJ2-7; TRBD1 matches at 9 bases. The V gene end was trimmed by 4 bases and the J gene end by 3 bases; junction bases not matched to a gene: 19. The CDR3 has 19 amino acids. Germline V gives CDR1 SEHNR, CDR2 FQNEAQ (reference sequence).

The chain carries TRBV2 and TRBJ2-3; D not resolved. The CDR3 totals 12 residues. V lost 7 bases, J lost 5 bases, and 10 bases lay in between. Germline-derived CDR1 and CDR2 are SNHLY and FYNNEI. The CDR3 DNA sequence: TGTGCCAGCATCCCCTGGAGAGATACGCAGTATTTT. Translated: CASIPWRDTQYF.

The gene calls are TRBV6-6 and TRBJ1-5; D is perhaps TRBD1 (6 bases). CDR3 size: 16 residues. V shed 2 bases and J shed 6 bases, with 17 bases lying between them. Germline V lookup: CDR1 MNHNY, CDR2 SVGAGI (reference sequence). The CDR3 DNA sequence: TGTGCCAGCAGTTACGGCCCAGGACAGTCGGGTCAGCCCCAGCATTTT. It is translated as CASSYGPGQSGQPQHF.

The CDR3 DNA follows: TGTGCCAGCAGCGTAGGCCAGGACAGTTCCTACGAGCAGTACTTC. Its protein is CASSVGQDSSYEQYF. This rearrangement joins TRBV9 to TRBJ2-7; D possibly corresponds to TRBD1 (6 bases). Germline V gene sequence: CDR1 SGDLS, CDR2 YYNGEE. The CDR3 spans 15 residues. V was shortened by 0 bases and J by 1 base, with 11 bases between the two germline ends. Combining the CDR3 with reference TRBV9 and TRBJ2-7 gives the whole variable domain DSGVTQTPKHLITATGQRVTLRCSPRSGDLSVYWYQQSLDQGLQFLIQYYNGEERAKGNILERFSAQQFPDLHSELNLSSLELGDSALYFCASSVGQDSSYEQYFGPGTRLTVT.

The V gene is TRBV2, the J gene TRBJ2-3, with 11 bases aligning to TRBD2. From germline, CDR1 is SNHLY and CDR2 FYNNEI. The CDR3 extends over 15 amino acids. Unmatched junction bases numbered 7, after V lost 9 bases and J lost 2 bases. The CDR3 region is CARQPGLAATDTQYF. DNA for the CDR3: TGTGCCAGACAACCGGGACTAGCGGCCACAGATACGCAGTATTTT.

V and J are TRBV7-8 and TRBJ2-5, with TRBD2 matching over 7 bases. Trimming removed 1 base from V and 5 bases from J; junction bases left unmatched: 4. The CDR3 spans 14 residues. Per the germline V gene, CDR1 is SGHVS and CDR2 is FQNEAQ. In DNA, the CDR3 is TGTGCCAGCAGCTTAGGGCTAGCGGAGGAGACCCAGTACTTC. Translation: CASSLGLAEETQYF.

The J gene is TRBJ2-7, the V gene TRBV2, with a weak D call TRBD1 (6 bases). V shed 1 base and J shed 3 bases, with 16 bases lying between them. CDR1 and CDR2 from the germline V gene are SNHLY and FYNNEI. The CDR3 runs to 16 residues. CDR3 coding DNA: TGTGCCAGCAGTGAAGGGAAGGATGGCAGGGGCTACGAGCAGTACTTC. Protein: CASSEGKDGRGYEQYF.

This rearrangement joins TRBV9 to TRBJ1-6; possible D gene TRBD1, 5 bases. Germline V lookup: CDR1 SGDLS, CDR2 YYNGEE. This CDR3 spans 12 amino acids. Trimming removed 2 bases from V and 9 bases from J, with 6 bases in between. This chain's CDR3 is CASSVGGSPLHF. CDR3 nucleotide sequence: TGTGCCAGCAGCGTGGGGGGTTCACCCCTCCACTTT.

J is TRBJ1-1 and V is TRBV27; D gene ambiguous. The CDR3 is 16 residues long. V dropped 7 bases and J dropped 2 bases, with 20 bases sitting between them. Looked up from germline, CDR1 is MNHEY and CDR2 is SMNVEV (reference sequence). The CDR3 sequence: CASNPLLTRANTEAFF. In DNA, the CDR3 is TGTGCCAGCAATCCTCTATTGACAAGAGCCAACACTGAAGCTTTCTTT.